The entry that follows covers one T cell receptor (beta chain) sequence. The data were obtained in a study of blood T cell repertoires in COVID-19. For the study at large: From T cells, B-cell-depleted T cells, or PBMCs came the material, which was cDNA or gDNA.

Germline trimming cut 5 bases from V and 4 bases from J; bases unmatched to any gene: 6. The CDR3 has 15 amino acids. Germline assignment: CDR1 SGHTA and CDR2 FQGNSA. The assay was immunoSEQ multiplex PCR, and TCRdb's table has in-frame clones only and misses some. The sample comprises about 82,000 clones, 70% to 90% of which are singletons, and 18% rests with the top ten. The source material was peripheral blood. The sequence was obtained from an older man with active or convalescent COVID-19. V usage is TRBV7-2 and J usage is TRBJ2-1; 9 nucleotides match TRBD2. In nucleotides, the CDR3 is TGTGCCAGCAGCCTAGGACTAGCGCTTTACAATGAGCAGTTCTTC. Its protein product is CASSLGLALYNEQFF. The complete variable domain, with remaining parts taken from reference TRBV7-2 and TRBJ2-1, reads GAGVSQSPSNKVTEKGKDVELRCDPISGHTALYWYRQSLGQGLEFLIYFQGNSAPDKSGLPSDRFSAERTGGSVSTLTIQRTQQEDSAVYLCASSLGLALYNEQFFGPGTRLTVL.